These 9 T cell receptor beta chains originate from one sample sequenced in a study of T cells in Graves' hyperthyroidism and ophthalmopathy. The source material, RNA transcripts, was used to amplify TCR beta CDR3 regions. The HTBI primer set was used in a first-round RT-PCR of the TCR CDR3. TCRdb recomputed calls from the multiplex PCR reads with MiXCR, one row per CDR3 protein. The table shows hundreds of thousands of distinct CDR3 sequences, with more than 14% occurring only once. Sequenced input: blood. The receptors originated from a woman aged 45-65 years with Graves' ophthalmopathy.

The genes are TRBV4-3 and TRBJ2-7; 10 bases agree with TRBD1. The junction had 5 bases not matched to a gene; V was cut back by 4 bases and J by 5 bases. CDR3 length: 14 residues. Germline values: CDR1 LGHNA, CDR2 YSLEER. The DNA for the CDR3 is TGCGCCAGCAGCCGCGCGGGACAGGGGAACGAGCAGTACTTC. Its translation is CASSRAGQGNEQYF.

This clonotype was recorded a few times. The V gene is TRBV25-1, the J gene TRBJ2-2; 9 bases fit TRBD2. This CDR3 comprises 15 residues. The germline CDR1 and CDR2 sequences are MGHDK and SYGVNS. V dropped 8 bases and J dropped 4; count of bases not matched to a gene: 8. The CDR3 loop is CASLRAGGATGELFF. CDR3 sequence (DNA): TGTGCCAGCTTAAGAGCGGGAGGAGCCACCGGGGAGCTGTTTTTT.

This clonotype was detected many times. CDR3 in amino acids: CSARDLTGDWLVTEAFF. CDR3 DNA sequence: TGCAGTGCTAGAGATTTGACAGGGGATTGGTTAGTAACTGAAGCTTTCTTT. The V call is TRBV20-1, the J call TRBJ1-1; 8 nucleotides align to TRBD1. This CDR3 region has 17 residues. The J segment lost 5 bases and the V segment lost 0 bases, leaving 14 bases of the junction unmatched. Germline-derived CDR1 and CDR2 are DFQATT and SNEGSKA (reference sequence).

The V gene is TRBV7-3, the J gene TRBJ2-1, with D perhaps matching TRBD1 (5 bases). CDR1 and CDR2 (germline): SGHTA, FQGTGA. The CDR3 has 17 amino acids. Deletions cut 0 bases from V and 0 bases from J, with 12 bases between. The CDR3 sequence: CASSLTVQVSSYNEQFF. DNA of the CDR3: TGTGCCAGCAGCTTAACGGTACAGGTCAGCTCCTACAATGAGCAGTTCTTC.

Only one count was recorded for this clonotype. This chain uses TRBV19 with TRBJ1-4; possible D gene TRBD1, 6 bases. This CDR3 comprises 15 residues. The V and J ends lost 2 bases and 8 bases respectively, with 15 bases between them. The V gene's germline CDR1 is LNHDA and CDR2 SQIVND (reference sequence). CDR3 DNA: TGTGCCAGTAGTATACTCTCGACAGGAGGCGAAAAACTGTTTTTT. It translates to CASSILSTGGEKLFF.

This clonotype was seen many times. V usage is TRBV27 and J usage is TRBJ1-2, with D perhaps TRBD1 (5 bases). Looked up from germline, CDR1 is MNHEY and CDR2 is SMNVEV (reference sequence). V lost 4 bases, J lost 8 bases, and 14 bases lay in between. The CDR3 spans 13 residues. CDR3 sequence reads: CASSWQGVGGYTF. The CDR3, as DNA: TGTGCCAGCAGTTGGCAGGGAGTCGGGGGCTACACCTTC.

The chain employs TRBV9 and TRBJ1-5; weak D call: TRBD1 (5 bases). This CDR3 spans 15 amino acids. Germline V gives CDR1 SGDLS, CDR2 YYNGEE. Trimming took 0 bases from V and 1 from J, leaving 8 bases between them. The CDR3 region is CASSVEGPSNQPQHF. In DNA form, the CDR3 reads TGTGCCAGCAGCGTAGAGGGACCAAGCAATCAGCCCCAGCATTTT.

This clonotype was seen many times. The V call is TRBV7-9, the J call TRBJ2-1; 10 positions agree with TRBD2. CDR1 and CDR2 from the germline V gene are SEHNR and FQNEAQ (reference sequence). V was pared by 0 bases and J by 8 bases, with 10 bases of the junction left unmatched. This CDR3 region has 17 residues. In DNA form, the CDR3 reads TGTGCCAGCAGCTTAGCGCAGTTATCTAGCGGGAGCTATGAGCAGTTCTTC. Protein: CASSLAQLSSGSYEQFF.

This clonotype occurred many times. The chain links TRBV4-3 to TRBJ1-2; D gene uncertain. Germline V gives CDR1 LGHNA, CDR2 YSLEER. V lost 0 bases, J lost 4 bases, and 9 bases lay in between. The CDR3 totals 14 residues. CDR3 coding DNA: TGCGCCAGCAGCCAAGATAAGGGTCGCTATGGCTACACCTTC. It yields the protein CASSQDKGRYGYTF.